This T cell receptor (beta chain) appears in the sequencing data of a study of PD-L1 blockade in urothelial cancer. Study context: Bladder-origin urothelial cancer in males described about 85% of the roughly 29 patients.

The repertoire was sequenced with immunoSEQ multiplex PCR; TCRdb's copy has only in-frame clones and lacks some. The data hold about 74,000 clones, with 90% observed a single time. The sample's time point: pretreatment peripheral blood. V lost 7 bases, J lost 4 bases, and 7 bases stayed unmatched. This CDR3 is built from 15 residues. CDR1 and CDR2 (germline): SEHNR, FQNEAQ (reference sequence). This clonotype was sampled from a man between 65 and 85 years old with urothelial cancer. This material consisted of PBMCs, taken around atezolizumab (anti-PD-L1) treatment. The J gene is TRBJ2-2, the V gene TRBV7-9; 9 bases are shared with TRBD2. The CDR3 DNA reads as TGTGCCAGCACACGACTAGCGGTCATCACCGGGGAGCTGTTTTTT. Translation: CASTRLAVITGELFF.